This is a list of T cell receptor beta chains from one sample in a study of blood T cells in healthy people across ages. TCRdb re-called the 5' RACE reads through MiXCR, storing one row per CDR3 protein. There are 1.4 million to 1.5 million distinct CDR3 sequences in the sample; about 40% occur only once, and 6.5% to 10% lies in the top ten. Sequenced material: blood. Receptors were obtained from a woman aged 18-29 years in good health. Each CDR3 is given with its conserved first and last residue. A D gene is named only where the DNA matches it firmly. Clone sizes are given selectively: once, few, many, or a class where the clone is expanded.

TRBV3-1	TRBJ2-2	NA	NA	TGTGCCAGCAGCCAAGTTCCTGGGCTTCTCACCGGGGAGCTGTTTTTT	CASSQVPGLLTGELFF
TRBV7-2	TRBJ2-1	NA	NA	TGTGCCAGCAGCTTAGCGAGTCCTAGCTCCTACAATGAGCAGTTCTTC	CASSLASPSSYNEQFF
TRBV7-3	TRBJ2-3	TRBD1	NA	TGTGCCAGCAGCTTAAAATTCGGGGGACAGGGGGACACAGATACGCAGTATTTT	CASSLKFGGQGDTDTQYF
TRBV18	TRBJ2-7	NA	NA	TGTGCCAGCTCACCGACCCTGGAGTCTTACGAGCAGTACTTC	CASSPTLESYEQYF
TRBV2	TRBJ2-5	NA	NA	TGTGCCAGCAGGGAGCAGTGGGGGGAGACCCAGTACTTC	CASREQWGETQYF
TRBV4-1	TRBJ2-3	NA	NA	TGCGCCAGCAGCCAAGATCTCCCGTTGAGGTGGGACGGGTTGGGGCGGCCGCAGTATTTT	CASSQDLPLRWDGLGRPQYF
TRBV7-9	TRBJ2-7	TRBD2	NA	TGTGCCAGCAGCACGACTAGCGGGGGACCATTACGCGAGCAGTACTTC	CASSTTSGGPLREQYF
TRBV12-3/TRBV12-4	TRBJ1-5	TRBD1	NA	TGTGCCAGCAGAGTAGGGGACAGTCCGAATCAGCCCCAGCATTTT	CASRVGDSPNQPQHF
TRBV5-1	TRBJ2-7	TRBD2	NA	TGCGCCAGCAGCTTGGGGGCGGGAGTACCGTACGAGCAGTACTTC	CASSLGAGVPYEQYF
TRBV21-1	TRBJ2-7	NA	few	TGTGCCAGCAGCAAAGTGGGACGGAACTACGAGCAGTACTTC	CASSKVGRNYEQYF
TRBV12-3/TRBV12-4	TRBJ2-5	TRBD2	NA	TGTGCCAGCACCCTTAGCGGGGGCCTCTACAATGAGCAGTACTTC	CASTLSGGLYNEQYF
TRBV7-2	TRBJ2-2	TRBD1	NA	TGTGCCAGCAGCTTGCGACAGGGGGCAGGTGGGGAGCTGTTTTTT	CASSLRQGAGGELFF
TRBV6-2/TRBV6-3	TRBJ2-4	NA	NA	TGTGCCAGCAAGGACACCCGCACTCAGTACTTC	CASKDTRTQYF
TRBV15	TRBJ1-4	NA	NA	TGTGCCACCACCGAACTTGTAGGGGGGAATGAAAAACTGTTTTTT	CATTELVGGNEKLFF
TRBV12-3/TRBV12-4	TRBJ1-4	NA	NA	TGTGCCAGCAGTCGGACGGAAAAACTGTTTTTT	CASSRTEKLFF
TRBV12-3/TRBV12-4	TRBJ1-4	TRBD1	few	TGTGCCAGCAGTTATAGAGGACATCGCACAGGGGCTAATGAAAAACTGTTTTTT	CASSYRGHRTGANEKLFF
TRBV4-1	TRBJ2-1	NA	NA	TGCGCCAGCAGCCAAGAAAGGCTAGCGACTACCTACAATGAGCAGTTCTTC	CASSQERLATTYNEQFF
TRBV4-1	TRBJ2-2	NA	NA	TGCGCCAGCAACCAACCCAACCTAAACACCGGGGAGCTGTTTTTT	CASNQPNLNTGELFF
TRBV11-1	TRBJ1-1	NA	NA	TGTGCCAGCAGCCCAGCGGTACGGGTGAACACTGAAGCTTTCTTT	CASSPAVRVNTEAFF
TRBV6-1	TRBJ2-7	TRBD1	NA	TGTGCCAGCAGCCGGGACAGGGTGATCAATGAGCAGTACTTC	CASSRDRVINEQYF
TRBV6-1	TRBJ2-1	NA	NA	TGTGCCAGCAGTGAAGCGGGGCCAGGGGATGAGCAGTTCTTC	CASSEAGPGDEQFF
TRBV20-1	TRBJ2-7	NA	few	TGCAGTGCTGAAAACTCCGAGCAGTACTTC	CSAENSEQYF
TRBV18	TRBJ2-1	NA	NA	TGTGCCAGCTCACCTCGGGTTTCGCGGGATCATATAAATGAGCAGTTCTTC	CASSPRVSRDHINEQFF
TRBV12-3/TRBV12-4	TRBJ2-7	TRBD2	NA	TGTGCCAGCAGTTTACAGGCTAGCGGGTCTTACGAGCAGTACTTC	CASSLQASGSYEQYF
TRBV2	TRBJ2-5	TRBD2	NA	TGTGCCAGCAGTGGGGGCGGGAGTCAAGAGCAGTACTTC	CASSGGGSQEQYF
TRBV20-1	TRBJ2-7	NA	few	TGCAGTGCTAGAGAACAGACCGAGCAGTACTTC	CSAREQTEQYF
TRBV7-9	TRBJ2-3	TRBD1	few	TGTGCCAGCAGCAAGACAGGGGCAGATACGCAGTATTTT	CASSKTGADTQYF
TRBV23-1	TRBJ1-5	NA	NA	TGCGCCAGCAGTCAATCAGGCCCACCCAGACAGCCCCAGCATTTT	CASSQSGPPRQPQHF
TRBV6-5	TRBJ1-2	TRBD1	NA	TGTGCCAGCAGTTACTCGACAGGGGGAACCTATGGCTACACCTTC	CASSYSTGGTYGYTF
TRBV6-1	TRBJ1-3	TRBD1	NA	TGTGCCAGCAGTGCAGGCAGGGGGAACTCTGGAAACACCATATATTTT	CASSAGRGNSGNTIYF
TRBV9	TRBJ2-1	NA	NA	TGTGCCAGCGGGGGGGCTAAGAATGAGCAGTTCTTC	CASGGAKNEQFF
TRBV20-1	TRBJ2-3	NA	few	TGCAGTGCTAGAGATCCGTCTAGCACAGATACGCAGTATTTT	CSARDPSSTDTQYF
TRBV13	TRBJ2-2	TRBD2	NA	TGTGCCAGCAGCCTGAGCGGGGGGGCGGACGGGGAGCTGTTTTTT	CASSLSGGADGELFF
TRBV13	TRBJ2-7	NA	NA	TGTGCCAGCAGCCCGTGGGTCGGGCGGGATGCCTACGAGCAGTACTTC	CASSPWVGRDAYEQYF
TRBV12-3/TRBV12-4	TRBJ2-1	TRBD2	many	TGTGCCAGCAGTTTAGTCGGGCTAGCGGACAATGAGCAGTTCTTC	CASSLVGLADNEQFF
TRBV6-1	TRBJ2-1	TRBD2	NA	TGTGCCGGCAGACTAGCGGGGGGCAATGAGCAGTTCTTC	CAGRLAGGNEQFF
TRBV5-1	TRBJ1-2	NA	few	TGCGCCAGCAGCGACGGGACTCTAAAGGGCTATGGCTACACCTTC	CASSDGTLKGYGYTF
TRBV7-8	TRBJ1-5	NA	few	TGTGCCAGCAGCTTATTTTGGGTGTATAGCAATCAGCCCCAGCATTTT	CASSLFWVYSNQPQHF
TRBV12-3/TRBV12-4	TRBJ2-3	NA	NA	TGTGCCAGCGGGCCAGATATGCAGTATTTC	CASGPDMQYF
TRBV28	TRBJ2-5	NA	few	TGTGCCAGCAGACGCACCGGGACACAAGAGACCCAGTACTTC	CASRRTGTQETQYF
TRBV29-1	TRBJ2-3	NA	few	TGCAGCGTTGATCCCTCCCCGGGGGCAGATACGCAGTATTTT	CSVDPSPGADTQYF
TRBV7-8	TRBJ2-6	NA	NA	TGTGCCAGCAGCTTGAGGGGCTCGACTAGACCTGGGGCCAACGTCCTGACTTTC	CASSLRGSTRPGANVLTF
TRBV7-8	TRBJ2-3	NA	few	TGTGCCAGCAGCTCCTACGCCACAGATACGCAGTATTTT	CASSSYATDTQYF
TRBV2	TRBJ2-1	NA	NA	TGTGCCAGCAGTGTCTGGGACCGCGAGTCCAATGAGCAGTTCTTC	CASSVWDRESNEQFF
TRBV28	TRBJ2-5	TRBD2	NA	TGTGCCAGCAGTAGCGGGGGGGCCCAGGACGAGACCCAGTACTTC	CASSSGGAQDETQYF
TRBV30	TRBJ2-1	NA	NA	TGTGCCGGGTCCTGGGGTAATGAGCAGTTCTTC	CAGSWGNEQFF
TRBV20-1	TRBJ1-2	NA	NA	TGCAGTGCTAGAGTCCGCTCAGGGCCGAACTATGGCTACACCTTC	CSARVRSGPNYGYTF
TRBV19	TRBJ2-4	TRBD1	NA	TGTGCCAGTAGTATGAGGGGACAGACACTAGCCAAAAACATTCAGTACTTC	CASSMRGQTLAKNIQYF
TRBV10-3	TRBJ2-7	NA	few	TGTGCCATCAGTGAAAGGATCACGTACGAGCAGTACTTC	CAISERITYEQYF
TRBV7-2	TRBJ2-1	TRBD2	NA	TGTGCCAGCAGCTTAAGGGGACTCCTAAGCGGGGGGAATGAGCAGTTCTTC	CASSLRGLLSGGNEQFF
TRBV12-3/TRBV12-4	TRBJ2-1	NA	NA	TGTGCCAGCACCACCCGAGGGGCTAGCGCATACAATGAGCAGTTCTTC	CASTTRGASAYNEQFF
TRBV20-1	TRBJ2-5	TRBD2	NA	TGCAGTGCTAGACAGCTAGCGGGAGTGTGGTCAGAGACCCAGTACTTC	CSARQLAGVWSETQYF
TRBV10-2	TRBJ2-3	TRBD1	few	TGCGCCAGCAGGTCGGGACAGGTTAGTCCAGATACGCAGTATTTT	CASRSGQVSPDTQYF
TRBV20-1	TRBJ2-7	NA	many	TGCAGTGCTAGAGGGATCTACGAGCAGTACTTC	CSARGIYEQYF
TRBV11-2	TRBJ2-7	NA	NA	TGTGCCAGCAGCCTCCGGACAGACTTCCCCTACGAGCAGTACTTC	CASSLRTDFPYEQYF
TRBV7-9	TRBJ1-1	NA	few	TGTGCCAGCAGCTTACCAGGGGCTCACACTGAAGCTTTCTTT	CASSLPGAHTEAFF